This T cell receptor beta chain was obtained from a study of regulatory T cells in long-lasting Graves disease (dated by TCRdb to the early 2020s). In the study overall: Antithyroid drugs had been taken for less than 3 months by newly diagnosed Graves' disease patients. Persistent Graves' disease patients were compared with newly diagnosed Graves' disease patients by peripheral blood TCR sequencing and RNA sequencing. The study took place in China and was registered as a clinical trial. A total of roughly 33 samples underwent TCR sequencing: some 13 from persistent and around 20 from newly diagnosed Graves' disease patients.

As to this clonotype: Which antigen it targets is not known. No much larger clone exists at a distance of one base, and base qualities are not known.

The CDR3 sequence holds 17 residues, the cysteine and phenylalanine included. Only the CDR3 DNA stays, 51 bases, in frame from base 1. The junction shows trimming of 4 bases on V and 3 bases on J, plus 18 bases between the germline ends. The CDR1 and CDR2 encoded by the germline V gene are ENHRY and SYGVKD. Summary of the overall study and its limitations: Sequencing and analysis were restricted to the TCR beta chain. The authors noted that the small sample size was a limitation that may lower accuracy. Persistent Graves' disease patients showed lower TCR Shannon entropy and fewer highly expanded clones than newly diagnosed patients, suggesting clonal expansion. Patients with persistent disease shared more public clonotypes (about 2,500) than newly diagnosed patients did (around 980). Because the primary lesion, thyroid tissue, could not be accessed, the study looked at peripheral blood alone. Persistent disease showed preferential use of TRBV28, TRBJ1-2 and TRBJ2-5, whereas newly diagnosed disease favored TRBV20-1 and TRBJ2-1.

Library preparation used multiplex PCR. Instrument used: Illumina HiSeq 4000. iRepertoire HTBI primers and Arm-PCR amplification of CDR3 regions were used to construct TCR beta libraries. Gel purification was performed on PCR products prior to sequencing. The authors processed their data as follows. Across samples, 60 to 80 TRBV and 12 to 15 TRBJ segments were identified and used for gene usage analysis of CDR3 amino acid clonotypes. COPE and FqMerger were used to merge the filtered high-quality paired reads into contigs. BLAST was used to align contigs to IMGT TRBV, TRBD and TRBJ reference genes, with CDR3 defined following IMGT. Highly expanded clones were defined as clonotypes with a frequency above 0.1%. Repertoire diversity was measured by Shannon entropy, and V-J evenness by the Gini coefficient. Public clonotypes were defined as clonotypes shared by more than one individual. TCRdb trimmed public reads at Q25 via fastp, called clones via MiXCR and kept in-frame beta chains. Under each unique CDR3 protein, matching rows form one entry showing the most common genes and DNA. TCRdb assigned the V and J calls; the authors' analysis was not used. This sample is represented by around 450,000 distinct CDR3 sequences; about 16% of them were singletons. Of the sample, 9% to 15% falls within the top ten clones.

This specimen's time point label, per the study, means: newly diagnosed GD, antithyroid drugs for less than 3 months. For both TCR sequencing and RNA sequencing, RNA was extracted from PBMCs using TRIzol. The diagnosis of Graves' disease was made according to American Thyroid Association guidelines. The patients came from an endocrinology department in Xi'an, China. From each patient, approximately 10 milliliters of peripheral blood was collected into an EDTA anticoagulant tube. Ficoll Paque Plus density gradient separation was used to isolate PBMCs, and no further T cell sorting was done. An Agilent 2100 Bioanalyzer and agarose gel were used to check RNA quality, while a NanoDrop 2000 measured RNA concentration. This sample also belongs to another study, concerning T cells in Graves' hyperthyroidism and ophthalmopathy. The second paper states: Stable Graves' hyperthyroidism was defined as no progression to ophthalmopathy during 18 months of follow-up. The hyperthyroidism patients were between 18 and 65 years old and newly diagnosed, with a disease duration of less than 2 months. The study excluded patients with uncontrolled infections, other autoimmune diseases, pregnancy or lactation. Diagnoses relied on clinical symptoms, serum thyroxine and TRAb, thyroid ultrasound and orbital computed tomography. A first-round RT-PCR of the TCR CDR3 used the HTBI primer set with the Qiagen OneStep RT-PCR kit. Blood samples also contained most of the expanded thyroid clonotypes (frequency above 0.001), which suggests that blood repertoires may reflect thyroid immune responses. In cross-validation, a model built on a 13 V-J signature told ophthalmopathy apart from stable hyperthyroidism with 85% to 90% sensitivity and around 84% specificity, and in testing the same model reached 80%/75%. In validation, the model predicted progression to ophthalmopathy a median of roughly six months before onset, with approximately 68% sensitivity and roughly 72% specificity. To identify TCR V-J signatures that set the groups apart, the researchers used a discovery cohort of about a hundred patients, made up of 40 to 45 with Graves' ophthalmopathy and 55 to 65 with stable Graves' hyperthyroidism. Prospective prediction of ophthalmopathy was tested in an independent validation cohort of fewer than 20 hyperthyroidism patients and some 17 patients who later progressed to ophthalmopathy. For training and testing, the roughly 100 patients in the discovery cohort were randomly divided in a 7:3 ratio. The study also compared thyroid tissue and blood T-cell repertoires from more than 5 Graves' hyperthyroidism patients. After sampling, hyperthyroidism patients received methimazole starting at 30 mg daily, and ophthalmopathy patients received high-dose intravenous methylprednisolone. Libraries were constructed in a second round of multiplex PCR, after which size selection and purification were carried out. Libraries were sequenced paired-end with 100 bp reads on an Illumina HiSeq2000. SOAPnuke was used to process the raw data, throwing out any read that contained adapters or uncalled bases, had a mean Phred below 15, or lacked an exact constant-primer or identifier match. High-quality paired reads were merged with COPE v1.2.5, and unique nucleotide sequences were defined as clonotypes. MiTCR v1.1 was used to align the clonotypes against IMGT TRBV, TRBD and TRBJ reference segments. The analysis included only V-J combinations with a frequency above 0.0001, which together covered 99% to 99.2% of the repertoires. A TCS score was defined as the ratio of F50 (clonal expansion) to E x V (chaos), with BLOSUM62-based TCRdist applied between CDR3 peptides within each V-J. Welch's t-statistics and random forest reduced approximately 520 V-J features to 13, which were used in a naive Bayes classifier (R e1071). No statistical method was used to fix the sample size in advance, and group allocation was not hidden from the investigators. According to the paper, TCR Vbeta CDR3 sequencing was carried out on 135 peripheral blood samples, which came from 40 to 45 ophthalmopathy, around 75 hyperthyroidism and roughly 17 progressor patients.

The V and J genes are TRBV10-3 and TRBJ2-2; TRBD2 could be the D gene, as 5 bases match. The TCR comes from a man aged 35-49 years with Graves disease. Donor details come from another sample of the same person, matched by shared clones. The sample was peripheral blood mononuclear cells (PBMCs), taken at new diagnosis, from a patient treated with antithyroid drugs. CDR3 sequence: CAISAPTKGVDTGELFF. Read as DNA, the sequence is TGTGCCATCAGTGCGCCCACAAAGGGAGTGGACACCGGGGAGCTGTTTTTT.